These 10 T cell receptor beta chains originate from one sample sequenced in a study of shared clonotypes between healthy human individuals. Assay used: immunoSEQ multiplex PCR; TCRdb lists only in-frame clones, some missing. The sample has millions of clones, approximately 93% seen once. The sequencing sample was made of naive CD4+ T cells from PBMCs. Described subset: CD45RA+ positively selected. These TCRs come from a man younger than 35 in good health. Some clones in this sample may be carry-over from other donors' samples.

The table lists this clone with a count of one. J is TRBJ1-4 and V is TRBV5-8, with TRBD1 matching over 8 bases. This CDR3 spans 14 amino acids. V lost 6 bases to trimming and J lost 3 bases; unmatched junction nucleotides: 4. The germline V gene encodes CDR1 SGHTS and CDR2 YDEGEE. The chain's CDR3 is CASNRQGSNEKLFF. The CDR3 region has the DNA TGTGCCAGCAACCGACAGGGGTCTAATGAAAAACTGTTTTTT.

This clone was observed once. Different DNA sequences within this sample yield the same CDR3. The chain combines TRBV29-1 with TRBJ1-3, with D unclear. CDR1 is SQVTM and CDR2 is ANQGSEA in the germline V gene. Trimming removed 4 bases from V and 0 bases from J, with 10 bases in between. This CDR3 has 14 residues. The CDR3 is CSVGGSLSGNTIYF. The CDR3 bases are TGCAGCGTTGGTGGCAGCCTCTCTGGAAACACCATATATTTT.

CDR3 sequence reads: CASRRTSGISETQYF. In nucleotides, the CDR3 is TGTGCCAGTAGAAGGACTAGCGGGATATCGGAGACCCAGTACTTC. This rearrangement joins TRBV19 to TRBJ2-5, with TRBD2 matching over 12 bases. This CDR3 is 15 amino acids long. The J segment lost 5 bases and the V segment lost 6 bases, leaving 7 bases of the junction unmatched. Germline CDR1 reads LNHDA; CDR2 reads SQIVND (reference sequence).

The rearrangement links TRBV19 to TRBJ1-2, with D perhaps matching TRBD1 (5 bases). Trimming cost V 5 bases and J 3 bases, with 7 bases left between them. Per germline, CDR1 LNHDA and CDR2 SQIVND (reference sequence). This CDR3 is 12 amino acids long. The CDR3 sequence is CASSSGDYGYTF. The CDR3 DNA follows: TGTGCCAGTAGTTCGGGGGACTATGGCTACACCTTC.

V and J are TRBV5-4 and TRBJ1-4; D is perhaps TRBD1 (5 bases). The V gene lost 2 bases and the J gene lost 8 bases, with 10 bases spanning the gap. Germline lookup yields CDR1 SGHNT and CDR2 YYREEE (reference sequence). This CDR3 region has 13 residues. CDR3 sequence reads: CASSLRGGEKLFF. The DNA of the CDR3 is TGTGCCAGCAGCTTAAGGGGAGGGGAAAAACTGTTTTTT.

The rearrangement joins TRBV6-1 to TRBJ2-7; D not certain. The CDR3 length is 14 residues. Between the trimmed V and J ends, which lost 1 base and 2 bases, there was a span of 9 bases. Germline V gene sequence: CDR1 MNHNS, CDR2 SASEGT. CDR3 protein: CASSEVVSTYEQYF. The DNA for the CDR3 is TGTGCCAGCAGTGAAGTGGTGAGTACCTACGAGCAGTACTTC.

The rearrangement uses TRBV7-9 and TRBJ2-6; no clear D gene. CDR1 and CDR2 from the germline V gene are SEHNR and FQNEAQ (reference sequence). V was pared by 5 bases and J by 0 bases, with 8 bases between. The CDR3 has 15 amino acids. The CDR3: CASSPWGSGANVLTF. DNA of the CDR3: TGTGCCAGCAGCCCATGGGGCTCTGGGGCCAACGTCCTGACTTTC.

J is TRBJ2-1 and V is TRBV7-9; D not certain. CDR1 SEHNR and CDR2 FQNEAQ come from the germline V gene (reference sequence). The CDR3 sequence is 15 residues long. V lost 1 base and J 5 bases, leaving 12 bases between the germline ends. CDR3 nucleotide sequence: TGTGCCAGCAGCTTAGGACGCCTAGGAGACAATGAGCAGTTCTTC. It specifies CASSLGRLGDNEQFF.

This clone was observed a handful of times. The J gene is TRBJ1-1, the V gene TRBV2; D remains ambiguous. The CDR3 totals 14 residues. Germline V CDR1 and CDR2: SNHLY, FYNNEI. Trimming took off 3 bases at V and 3 bases at J, with 11 bases between the two ends. CDR3 nucleotide sequence: TGTGCCAGCAGTGAGGGGAGGTTGGACACTGAAGCTTTCTTT. Residues: CASSEGRLDTEAFF. Complete variable domain (other parts from reference TRBV2 and TRBJ1-1): EPEVTQTPSHQVTQMGQEVILRCVPISNHLYFYWYRQILGQKVEFLVSFYNNEISEKSEIFDDQFSVERPDGSNFTLKIRSTKLEDSAMYFCASSEGRLDTEAFFGQGTRLTVV.

V usage is TRBV28 and J usage is TRBJ1-3; no clear D gene. The V gene lost 5 bases and the J gene lost 4 bases, with 18 bases spanning the gap. The length of the CDR3 is 16 residues. Germline V gene lookup returns CDR1 MDHEN and CDR2 SYDVKM. CDR3 sequence: CASSPPGGNLGNTIYF. The DNA of the CDR3 is TGTGCCAGCAGTCCCCCAGGCGGCAACCTCGGAAACACCATATATTTT.